The next 14 T cell receptor beta chains were all read from a single sample in a study of blood T cell repertoires in COVID-19. Method: immunoSEQ multiplex PCR; TCRdb's copy keeps in-frame clones and lacks some. Of around 450,000 clones listed, around 90% are singletons. Sequencing input: PBMCs or T cells enriched from blood (not recorded which). These receptor sequences come from a woman younger than 30 who had recovered from COVID-19.

The rearrangement joins TRBV5-1 to TRBJ1-2, with 7 bases that match TRBD1. This CDR3 region has 17 residues. CDR1 and CDR2 (germline): SGHRS, YFSETQ. The V segment lost 3 bases and the J segment 6 bases; nucleotides outside the gene matches: 17. CDR3 in DNA: TGCGCCAGCAGCTCCGAGACAGGGCCCATTAAGTACGATGGCTACACCTTC. It encodes CASSSETGPIKYDGYTF.

This chain joins TRBV5-1 and TRBJ1-6, with 7 nucleotides matching TRBD1. Germline CDR1 is SGHRS and CDR2 is YFSETQ. After removal of 0 bases from V and 8 bases from J, the junction contained 8 bases not matched to a gene. The CDR3 runs to 16 residues. CDR3 coding DNA: TGCGCCAGCAGCTTGGGCTCCCTAGGGGGCGATTCACCCCTCCACTTT. Amino acids: CASSLGSLGGDSPLHF.

The chain joins TRBV7-9 to TRBJ2-5; the match to TRBD1 covers 9 bases. The J segment lost 5 bases and the V segment lost 5 bases, leaving 9 bases of the junction unmatched. This CDR3 is 15 amino acids long. Germline V lookup: CDR1 SEHNR, CDR2 FQNEAQ (reference sequence). Here the CDR3 DNA reads TGTGCCAGCAGCCGGACAGGGGACATGGACGAGACCCAGTACTTC. It encodes CASSRTGDMDETQYF.

The chain recombines TRBV3-1 (or the pseudogene TRBV3-2) with TRBJ1-5; D not resolved. Trimming cost V 1 base and J 6 bases, with 13 bases left between them. The CDR3 is 15 residues long. Germline CDR1 reads LGHDT; CDR2 reads YNNKEL (reference sequence). Here the CDR3 reads CASSQGWEAGQPQHF. DNA for the CDR3: TGTGCCAGCAGCCAAGGGTGGGAGGCTGGTCAGCCCCAGCATTTT.

The J gene is TRBJ1-4, the V gene TRBV6-6; weak D call: TRBD1 (6 bases). CDR1 MNHNY and CDR2 SVGAGI come from the germline V gene (reference sequence). V was clipped by 1 base and J by 8 bases, with 11 bases between them. CDR3 length: 14 amino acids. The DNA for the CDR3 is TGTGCCAGCAGTTACTGGAGAGGGGGAGAAAAACTGTTTTTT. Residues: CASSYWRGGEKLFF.

The chain combines TRBV10-3 with TRBJ2-1; 11 positions match TRBD2. Germline V gives CDR1 ENHRY, CDR2 SYGVKD. J lost 8 bases, V lost 3 bases, and 6 bases had no gene match. This CDR3 spans 15 amino acids. The CDR3 reads CAISDVTSGVHEQFF. Written as DNA, the CDR3 is TGTGCCATCAGTGATGTGACTAGCGGGGTCCATGAGCAGTTCTTC.

The genes are TRBV2 and TRBJ1-1, with a possible D match to TRBD1 (6 bases). Looked up from germline, CDR1 is SNHLY and CDR2 is FYNNEI. The ends were cut back, 5 bases at V and 3 bases at J, with 13 bases in the middle. CDR3 length: 14 residues. The DNA of the CDR3 is TGTGCCAGCAGTCAACAGGGATGGGACACTGAAGCTTTCTTT. This encodes CASSQQGWDTEAFF.

This chain connects TRBV6-5 to TRBJ1-5, with D tentatively TRBD1 (5 bases). Germline CDR1 and CDR2: MNHEY and SVGAGI. The CDR3 length is 14 residues. Trimming cost V 6 bases and J 6 bases, with 15 bases left between them. The DNA of the CDR3 is TGTGCCAGCAGCCCGGGGGGTCTCGCTCAGCCCCAGCATTTT. Protein: CASSPGGLAQPQHF.

CDR3 in amino acids: CASFTGPSSGNTIYF. The CDR3 nucleotides are TGTGCCAGCTTTACAGGACCCTCCTCTGGAAACACCATATATTTT. The gene calls are TRBV28 and TRBJ1-3, with D perhaps TRBD1 (5 bases). Germline V gene sequence: CDR1 MDHEN, CDR2 SYDVKM. The CDR3 is 15 residues long. V gave up 8 bases and J gave up 0 bases, with 14 bases separating them. The full variable domain, completed using reference TRBV28 and TRBJ1-3, is DVKVTQSSRYLVKRTGEKVFLECVQDMDHENMFWYRQDPGLGLRLIYFSYDVKMKEKGDIPEGYSVSREKKERFSLILESASTNQTSMYLCASFTGPSSGNTIYFGEGSWLTVV.

CDR3 amino acids: CASSLFAGDTQYF. DNA for the CDR3: TGTGCCAGCAGCTTGTTCGCGGGAGATACGCAGTATTTT. The chain couples TRBV11-2 to TRBJ2-3, with a tentative D call TRBD2 (5 bases). The CDR3 extends over 13 amino acids. The germline CDR1 and CDR2 sequences are SGHAT and FQNNGV. Trimming stripped 3 bases from V and 5 bases from J, with 9 bases between. The variable domain in full, with the rest retrieved from reference TRBV11-2 and TRBJ2-3, is EAGVAQSPRYKIIEKRQSVAFWCNPISGHATLYWYQQILGQGPKLLIQFQNNGVVDDSQLPKDRFSAERLKGVDSTLKIQPAKLEDSAVYLCASSLFAGDTQYFGPGTRLTVL.

The rearrangement links TRBV29-1 to TRBJ2-5, with D perhaps TRBD2 (7 bases). Trimming took 4 bases from V and 5 from J, leaving 14 bases between them. Looked up from germline, CDR1 is SQVTM and CDR2 is ANQGSEA. The CDR3 totals 13 residues. This CDR3 reads CSVGGGGGETQYF. CDR3 nucleotides: TGCAGCGTTGGCGGGGGCGGAGGGGAGACCCAGTACTTC.

The V gene is TRBV10-3, the J gene TRBJ2-7, with D possibly matching TRBD1 (5 bases). V was shortened by 3 bases and J by 7 bases, with 13 bases between the two germline ends. The CDR3 extends over 13 amino acids. Germline V CDR1 and CDR2: ENHRY, SYGVKD. For the CDR3, the DNA is TGTGCCATCAGTGATGCAGGGATCACGGAGCAGTACTTC. Translated, it gives CAISDAGITEQYF.

This chain links TRBV11-2 with TRBJ2-3, with a weak D call TRBD2 (5 bases). The CDR3 is 16 residues long. Trimming shortened V by 8 bases and J by 0 bases, and 18 bases separated the two germline ends. Germline-derived CDR1 and CDR2 are SGHAT and FQNNGV. The CDR3: CASLGGPAVSTDTQYF. Here the CDR3 DNA reads TGTGCCAGCTTGGGCGGCCCAGCGGTCAGCACAGATACGCAGTATTTT.

As for this clone: Other DNA sequences in this specimen translate into the identical CDR3. The chain carries TRBV2 and TRBJ2-1, with 8 bases identical to TRBD2. Looked up from germline, CDR1 is SNHLY and CDR2 is FYNNEI. J was trimmed by 5 bases and V by 4 bases; bases with no gene match: 4. This CDR3 is 14 amino acids long. CDR3 amino acids: CASSGLANDNEQFF. CDR3 nucleotides: TGTGCCAGCAGTGGACTAGCGAATGACAATGAGCAGTTCTTC.